This T cell receptor beta chain derives from a study of cytomegalovirus exposure and HLA in healthy donors. Regarding the study as a whole: In a later analysis, several top co-occurrence clusters appeared linked to parvovirus B19, influenza, CMV and Epstein-Barr virus.

CDR3 length equals 16 residues. In germline, CDR1 is SGDLS, CDR2 YYNGEE. The ends were cut back, 2 bases at V and 3 bases at J, with 15 bases in the middle. The PCR had 60 Vbeta and 13 Jbeta primers. Libraries were prepared by immunoSEQ multiplex PCR; TCRdb keeps only in-frame clonotypes and omits some of them. The table shows more than 110,000 clones, with roughly four fifths occurring only once. Only a few counts were recorded for this clone. The antigen remains undetermined. The receptor was derived from a man aged 25 to 45 in good health and CMV-seropositive. The sample comprised PBMCs. This chain links TRBV9 with TRBJ2-1; D gene unclear. The CDR3 region has the DNA TGTGCCAGCAGCGTGTCTGGGCAAAGCCTCTACAATGAGCAGTTCTTC. Translating it yields CASSVSGQSLYNEQFF.